This is a list of T cell receptor beta chains from one sample in a study of T cell responses to AZD1222 COVID-19 vaccine. TCRdb's copy holds only in-frame clones and misses some; the assay was immunoSEQ multiplex PCR. The table has 150,000 or so clones, 80% to 90% seen once. Sequenced here: peripheral blood, sampled on day 0 of MenACWY control vaccination. The receptors were sampled from an adult in good health. Both conserved end residues are trimmed from each CDR3. Each record gives: V gene, J gene, CDR3 protein.

v_gene: TRBV24-1
j_gene: TRBJ2-1
CDR3aa: ATSDPIGDRGTYNEQF

v_gene: TRBV6-5
j_gene: TRBJ2-2
CDR3aa: ASSLGTPNTGELF

v_gene: TRBV10-3
j_gene: TRBJ2-3
CDR3aa: AISALVTDTQY

v_gene: TRBV29-1
j_gene: TRBJ2-3
CDR3aa: SVASRGRGPLRGTQY

v_gene: TRBV27
j_gene: TRBJ2-1
CDR3aa: AGIRGGGPNLSYNEQF

v_gene: TRBV29-1
j_gene: TRBJ1-1
CDR3aa: SVGTGEAF

v_gene: TRBV12-5
j_gene: TRBJ2-7
CDR3aa: ASGSGQGVGYEQY

v_gene: TRBV5-1
j_gene: TRBJ2-2
CDR3aa: ASSLGTVGTGELF

v_gene: TRBV4-3
j_gene: TRBJ2-5
CDR3aa: ASSQGVRERETQY

v_gene: TRBV29-1
j_gene: TRBJ2-1
CDR3aa: SVEPTSSYNEQF

v_gene: TRBV19
j_gene: TRBJ2-5
CDR3aa: ASSDRPGQQETQY

v_gene: TRBV5-4
j_gene: TRBJ1-2
CDR3aa: ASSPETGHYGYT

v_gene: TRBV10-3
j_gene: TRBJ2-7
CDR3aa: AISVLDSNEQY

v_gene: TRBV24-1
j_gene: TRBJ2-1
CDR3aa: ATSDLRQELGNEQF

v_gene: TRBV28
j_gene: TRBJ1-5
CDR3aa: ASGRQGSNQPQH

v_gene: TRBV9
j_gene: TRBJ2-2
CDR3aa: ASSVPTSTGDPGTGELF

v_gene: TRBV28
j_gene: TRBJ1-2
CDR3aa: ASSAINYGYT

v_gene: TRBV15
j_gene: TRBJ1-1
CDR3aa: ATSRIRGGNTEAF

v_gene: TRBV2
j_gene: TRBJ2-5
CDR3aa: ASTRELGGTQY

v_gene: TRBV5-1
j_gene: TRBJ2-7
CDR3aa: ASSLQGNSYEQY

v_gene: TRBV7-9
j_gene: TRBJ1-5
CDR3aa: ASTNRWGEPQH

v_gene: TRBV19
j_gene: TRBJ1-2
CDR3aa: ASSIGTGYT

v_gene: TRBV7-2
j_gene: TRBJ2-1
CDR3aa: ASSPRLAGVPYNEQF

v_gene: TRBV20-1
j_gene: TRBJ1-3
CDR3aa: SAGFGNTIY

v_gene: TRBV11-2
j_gene: TRBJ2-1
CDR3aa: ASSLDLSGSMNEQF

v_gene: TRBV19
j_gene: TRBJ1-2
CDR3aa: AVQHESPEGMYGYT

v_gene: TRBV5-4
j_gene: TRBJ1-4
CDR3aa: ASSPDRGNEKLF

v_gene: TRBV5-6
j_gene: TRBJ1-2
CDR3aa: ASRNRGRAYGYT

v_gene: TRBV6-4
j_gene: TRBJ2-1
CDR3aa: ASSVWGQGARNEQF

v_gene: TRBV6-5
j_gene: TRBJ2-3
CDR3aa: ASMSGLDTQY

v_gene: TRBV5-4
j_gene: TRBJ1-6
CDR3aa: ASSLFGVDNSPLH

v_gene: TRBV3-1/TRBV3-2
j_gene: TRBJ2-2
CDR3aa: ASRRAGELF

v_gene: TRBV5-1
j_gene: TRBJ2-3
CDR3aa: ASSPSAGGNHRTDTQY

v_gene: TRBV19
j_gene: TRBJ2-5
CDR3aa: ASSPVGATGGTQY

v_gene: TRBV11-2
j_gene: TRBJ1-2
CDR3aa: ASRRGQGAFYGYT

v_gene: TRBV28
j_gene: TRBJ2-4
CDR3aa: ASSSRVYAGNIQY

v_gene: TRBV10-1
j_gene: TRBJ1-2
CDR3aa: ASSTGGKDGYT

v_gene: TRBV27
j_gene: TRBJ1-5
CDR3aa: ASSFGGAGDQPQH

v_gene: TRBV10-3
j_gene: TRBJ2-1
CDR3aa: AINDLAGASNEQF

v_gene: TRBV7-2
j_gene: TRBJ1-1
CDR3aa: ASSFPGTPDTEAF

v_gene: TRBV7-2
j_gene: TRBJ1-5
CDR3aa: ASSLEGTSNQPQH

v_gene: TRBV11-2
j_gene: TRBJ2-2
CDR3aa: ASKLDGINTGELF

v_gene: TRBV9
j_gene: TRBJ2-2
CDR3aa: ASSPRGTPNTGELF

v_gene: TRBV5-1
j_gene: TRBJ1-3
CDR3aa: ASSLGSGNTIY

v_gene: TRBV27
j_gene: TRBJ1-2
CDR3aa: ASSLGRPYGYT

v_gene: TRBV5-1
j_gene: TRBJ1-4
CDR3aa: ASSLAGLSKLF

v_gene: TRBV19
j_gene: TRBJ1-1
CDR3aa: ASSDRGHTEAF

v_gene: TRBV2
j_gene: TRBJ2-1
CDR3aa: ASNPLWGELANNEQF

v_gene: TRBV5-8
j_gene: TRBJ1-1
CDR3aa: ASSLRAGAMNTEAF

v_gene: TRBV7-6
j_gene: TRBJ2-1
CDR3aa: ASSLTSGGHNEQF

v_gene: TRBV21-1
j_gene: TRBJ2-5
CDR3aa: ASRQTGGLETQY

v_gene: TRBV4-1
j_gene: TRBJ1-4
CDR3aa: ASSQRGPEDEKLF